Shown below are 27 T cell receptor beta chains from a single sample sequenced in a study of T cells in Graves' hyperthyroidism and ophthalmopathy (dated by TCRdb to the late 2010s). Receptor libraries were prepared by multiplex PCR. Sequenced on an Illumina HiSeq 2000. TCR beta CDR3 regions were amplified from RNA transcripts. The TCR CDR3 was subjected to a first round of RT-PCR using the HTBI primer set and the Qiagen OneStep RT-PCR kit. TCRdb applied fastp at Q25 and MiXCR to the public reads, then kept only in-frame beta chains. Here each entry gathers all rows of one CDR3 protein and keeps the most common genes and DNA. For this sample the table gives under 400,000 distinct CDR3 sequences, of which about 21% were detected only once. Together, the top ten hold around 45% of the sample. Sequenced sample: blood. The receptor source for this set is a woman aged 45-65 years with Graves' hyperthyroidism.

The sample holds a few counts of this clonotype. Since the CDR3 does not end with the conserved phenylalanine or tryptophan, this likely comes from a read error. The V gene is TRBV28, the J gene TRBJ1-1, with unresolved D. The CDR3 totals 14 residues. CDR1 and CDR2 (germline): MDHEN, SYDVKM. Trimming cost V 4 bases and J 0 bases, with 9 bases left between them. The CDR3 sequence is CASSYRRVNTEAFS. For the CDR3, the DNA is TGTGCCAGCAGTTATAGGAGGGTGAACACTGAAGCTTTCTCT.

This clonotype was counted a few times. This chain links TRBV3-1 with TRBJ2-7; 11 nucleotides agree with TRBD2. Trimming at V came to 5 bases and at J to 9 bases, leaving 12 bases not matched to a gene. The CDR3 covers 15 residues. The germline V gene has CDR1 LGHDT and CDR2 YNNKEL (reference sequence). The CDR3 nucleotides read TGTGCCAGCAGCAGCACTAGCGGGAGAGGCGTGGGGCAGTACTTC. It yields the protein CASSSTSGRGVGQYF.

A word on this clonotype: It may be a read error: a sequence one base away is much more abundant. This chain connects TRBV28 to TRBJ2-1, with 9 positions matching TRBD2. The CDR3 contains 15 residues. Germline V lookup: CDR1 MDHEN, CDR2 SYDVKM. Trimming at V came to 7 bases and at J to 3 bases, leaving 7 bases not matched to a gene. For the CDR3, the DNA is TGTGCCAGCAACCTGACTAGCGGAGGCTACAATGAGCAGTTCTTC. This encodes CASNLTSGGYNEQFF.

The sample holds a few counts of this clonotype. V usage is TRBV6-1 and J usage is TRBJ1-5; D is undetermined. The V gene lost 6 bases and the J gene lost 9 bases, with 9 bases spanning the gap. The CDR3 contains 11 residues. The germline V gene has CDR1 MNHNS and CDR2 SASEGT. The CDR3 is CASRDRGPQHF. Written as DNA, the CDR3 is TGTGCCAGCAGAGACCGTGGGCCCCAGCATTTT.

The V call is TRBV25-1, the J call TRBJ1-6; TRBD1 agrees at 9 bases. The CDR3 totals 17 residues. V trimming: 5 bases; J trimming: 7 bases; junction bases outside the gene matches: 12. Germline CDR1 reads MGHDK; CDR2 reads SYGVNS. CDR3 sequence: CASSTPGGTGRNSPLHF. The CDR3 DNA is TGTGCCAGCAGTACCCCGGGGGGGACAGGGCGGAATTCACCCCTCCACTTT.

As concerns this clonotype: Its ends do not fully match the called genes, so a read error is possible. The DNA for the CDR3 is TGTGCCAGCAGCTTCCCGGGACAGGGGGGTTTGGAGATCCAGTACTTC. Translation: CASSFPGQGGLEIQYF. The V call is TRBV5-6, the J call TRBJ2-5; TRBD1 agrees at 11 bases. Per the germline V gene, CDR1 is SGHDT and CDR2 is YYEEEE. The length of the CDR3 is 16 residues.

This clonotype showed up many times. The gene calls are TRBV20-1 and TRBJ2-3; no clear D. V lost 5 bases, J lost 0 bases, and 9 bases lay in between. This CDR3 spans 13 amino acids. Germline V gene lookup returns CDR1 DFQATT and CDR2 SNEGSKA (reference sequence). The CDR3 region is CSALHPSTDTQYF. CDR3 DNA sequence: TGCAGTGCTCTTCACCCCAGCACAGATACGCAGTATTTT.

This clonotype was found a few times. The chain has TRBV10-3 and TRBJ2-1; 8 bases agree with TRBD1. V gave up 8 bases and J gave up 3 bases; unmatched junction bases: 0. The germline V gene has CDR1 ENHRY and CDR2 SYGVKD. This CDR3 contains 12 residues. CDR3 nucleotide sequence: TGTGCCATCGGACAGGGCTACAATGAGCAGTTCTTC. Translated: CAIGQGYNEQFF.

For this clonotype: Compared with germline, one end of the junction differs, possibly owing to a read error. CDR3 region: CASSQDNGGGTDTQYF. The CDR3, as DNA: TGCGCCAGCAGCCAAGATAACGGGGGAGGCACAGATACGCAGTATTTT. This chain links TRBV2 with TRBJ2-3, with D perhaps matching TRBD2 (6 bases). CDR1 and CDR2 (germline): SNHLY, FYNNEI. CDR3 size: 16 residues.

This clonotype was observed at least ten times. The genes are TRBV7-6 and TRBJ2-7; either TRBD1 or TRBD2 may supply D (5 bases each). Trimming stripped 4 bases from V and 3 bases from J, with 10 bases between. This CDR3 is built from 13 residues. The germline V gene has CDR1 SGHVS and CDR2 FNYEAQ. CDR3 residues: CASSWGPNYEQYF. In DNA form, the CDR3 reads TGTGCCAGCAGCTGGGGACCCAACTACGAGCAGTACTTC. The full variable domain, rest sourced from reference TRBV7-6 and TRBJ2-7, is GAGVSQSPRYKVTKRGQDVALRCDPISGHVSLYWYRQALGQGPEFLTYFNYEAQQDKSGLPNDRFSAERPEGSISTLTIQRTEQRDSAMYRCASSWGPNYEQYFGPGTRLTVT.

The chain joins TRBV5-5 to TRBJ1-5; D gene ambiguous. The length of the CDR3 is 14 residues. V was clipped by 4 bases and J by 6 bases, with 14 bases between them. Per the germline V gene, CDR1 is SGHKS and CDR2 is YYEKEE (reference sequence). CDR3 amino acids: CASSRFGFGQPQHF. As DNA, the CDR3 is TGTGCCAGCAGCCGCTTCGGGTTCGGTCAGCCCCAGCATTTT.

This sequence joins TRBV6-1 and TRBJ1-1, with 9 nucleotides matching TRBD1. Germline CDR1 reads MNHNS; CDR2 reads SASEGT. This CDR3 is 15 amino acids long. The V gene end was trimmed by 7 bases and the J gene end by 0 bases; junction bases not matched to a gene: 6. As DNA, the CDR3 is TGTGCCAGCATTGACAGGGGGGGATTGAACACTGAAGCTTTCTTT. Its protein is CASIDRGGLNTEAFF.

The V call is TRBV28, the J call TRBJ1-6; unclear D gene. This CDR3 is 17 amino acids long. Germline V gives CDR1 MDHEN, CDR2 SYDVKM. V lost 2 bases and J lost 0, with 11 bases in between. The DNA of the CDR3 is TGTGCCAGCAGTTTACCAGGTTTACGCTCCTATAATTCACCCCTCCACTTT. The encoded protein is CASSLPGLRSYNSPLHF.

This clonotype was picked up a small number of times. The CDR3 loop reads CASSLLAGGRGPDTQYF. The CDR3, as DNA: TGTGCCAGCAGTTTACTAGCGGGGGGGCGAGGGCCAGATACGCAGTATTTT. The chain uses TRBV28 and TRBJ2-3, with TRBD2 matching 12 bases. The length of the CDR3 is 17 residues. Germline V lookup: CDR1 MDHEN, CDR2 SYDVKM. V trimming: 2 bases; J trimming: 4 bases; junction bases outside the gene matches: 7.

This clonotype was counted only a few times. This chain links TRBV7-9 with TRBJ1-1, with 7 bases aligning to TRBD1. Germline-derived CDR1 and CDR2 are SEHNR and FQNEAQ (reference sequence). The J segment lost 3 bases and the V segment lost 1 base, leaving 5 bases of the junction unmatched. The CDR3 is 15 residues long. The CDR3 spells CASSLGTGYYTEAFF. In DNA, the CDR3 is TGTGCCAGCAGCTTAGGGACAGGTTATTACACTGAAGCTTTCTTT. The full variable domain, in which reference TRBV7-9 and TRBJ1-1 provide the parts outside the CDR3, is DTGVSQNPRHKITKRGQNVTFRCDPISEHNRLYWYRQTLGQGPEFLTYFQNEAQLEKSRLLSDRFSAERPKGSFSTLEIQRTEQGDSAMYLCASSLGTGYYTEAFFGQGTRLTVV.

This clonotype was counted between two and nine times. The chain carries TRBV4-1 and TRBJ1-1; no definite D call. The CDR3 totals 14 residues. CDR1 MGHRA and CDR2 YSYEKL come from the germline V gene. V was trimmed by 2 bases and J by 0 bases, leaving 7 bases between them. The DNA of the CDR3 is TGCGCCAGCAGCCAACGCCAGGTGAACACTGAAGCTTTCTTT. As protein: CASSQRQVNTEAFF.

The chain links TRBV10-3 to TRBJ2-3; 10 bases align to TRBD2. Looked up from germline, CDR1 is ENHRY and CDR2 is SYGVKD. This CDR3 comprises 15 residues. Trimming at V came to 5 bases and at J to 2 bases, leaving 4 bases not matched to a gene. CDR3 nucleotide sequence: TGTGCCATCAGTCTAGCGGGGGCAAACACAGATACGCAGTATTTT. Its translation: CAISLAGANTDTQYF.

This clonotype was counted between two and nine times. The chain combines TRBV24-1 with TRBJ1-4; TRBD1 might be the D (5 bases). Germline-derived CDR1 and CDR2 are KGHDR and SFDVKD. V was trimmed by 9 bases and J by 0 bases, leaving 13 bases between them. The CDR3 has 15 residues. CDR3 DNA: TGTGCCACCGGCTCCGGGACTCCAACTAATGAAAAACTGTTTTTT. Residues: CATGSGTPTNEKLFF.

There are many counts of this clonotype. V gene TRBV29-1 combines with J gene TRBJ1-2, with 10 nucleotides matching TRBD1. V was pared by 7 bases and J by 8 bases, with 7 bases of the junction left unmatched. Germline V gives CDR1 SQVTM, CDR2 ANQGSEA. This CDR3 region has 12 residues. CDR3 nucleotide sequence: TGCAGCGCCGGGACAGGGGCGGACGGCTACACCTTC. It translates to CSAGTGADGYTF.

The table lists this clonotype with many counts. This may arise from a read error, as a much more abundant clone is one base away. The rearrangement links TRBV11-2 to TRBJ2-3, with 7 nucleotides matching TRBD1. From germline, CDR1 is SGHAT and CDR2 FQNNGV. V lost 3 bases, J lost 2 bases, and 2 bases stayed unmatched. The CDR3 has 14 amino acids. The chain's CDR3 is CASSFDRDTDTQYF. The CDR3 DNA sequence: TGTGCCAGCAGCTTTGACAGGGACACAGATACGCAGTATTTT.

This clonotype was picked up a small number of times. V is TRBV3-1 and J is TRBJ1-1; possibly TRBD1 for D (6 bases). This CDR3 region has 12 residues. V lost 1 base and J 10 bases, leaving 10 bases between the germline ends. The V gene's germline CDR1 is LGHDT and CDR2 YNNKEL (reference sequence). CDR3 DNA: TGTGCCAGCAGCCAAGGAGAGGGGGGAGCTTTCTTT. Its translation: CASSQGEGGAFF.

This clonotype came up many times. The rearrangement links TRBV7-6 to TRBJ1-1, with 8 bases that match TRBD1. Germline CDR1 reads SGHVS; CDR2 reads FNYEAQ. The junction had 6 bases not matched to a gene; V was cut back by 5 bases and J by 1 base. This CDR3 spans 15 amino acids. The CDR3 region has the DNA TGTGCCAGCAGCCTGAGACAGGGGCGGAACACTGAAGCTTTCTTT. Amino acids: CASSLRQGRNTEAFF.

The chain joins TRBV13 to TRBJ1-5; D is unclear. Trimming cost V 3 bases and J 0 bases, with 12 bases left between them. The CDR3 sequence is 16 residues long. Germline CDR1 is PRHDT and CDR2 is FYEKMQ (reference sequence). The CDR3 loop reads CASSFSAGASNQPQHF. CDR3 DNA: TGTGCCAGCAGCTTCTCGGCAGGCGCTAGCAATCAGCCCCAGCATTTT.

This clonotype was counted at least ten times. The rearrangement links TRBV12-3 or TRBV12-4 to TRBJ1-2; the match to TRBD1 covers 7 bases. The V and J ends lost 7 bases and 4 bases, in that order; junction bases with no gene match: 6. The CDR3 has 13 amino acids. The CDR3 DNA reads as TGTGCCAGCAACATCGACAGGGCCTATGGCTACACCTTC. As protein: CASNIDRAYGYTF.

This clonotype has a count of ten or more. The chain combines TRBV12-3 or TRBV12-4 with TRBJ2-7, with 12 bases aligning to TRBD2. The CDR3 extends over 14 amino acids. V trimming: 5 bases; J trimming: 4 bases; junction bases outside the gene matches: 3. The CDR3 sequence: CASSPSGGGYEQYF. Here the CDR3 DNA reads TGTGCCAGCAGTCCTAGCGGGGGGGGTTACGAGCAGTACTTC.

This clonotype was recorded at least ten times. V and J are TRBV19 and TRBJ2-7; D is unclear. CDR3 length equals 13 residues. Trimming pared 5 bases from V and 4 bases from J, leaving 12 bases between. Germline CDR1 LNHDA, CDR2 SQIVND (reference sequence). CDR3 in DNA: TGTGCCAGTAGTCCCAGTGGGCCGTACGAGCAGTACTTC. It codes for CASSPSGPYEQYF.

The chain couples TRBV6-5 to TRBJ1-6; no definite D call. The germline CDR1 and CDR2 sequences are MNHEY and SVGAGI. This CDR3 spans 15 amino acids. V lost 2 bases and J 0 bases, leaving 5 bases between the germline ends. The CDR3 spells CASSYENSYNSPLHF. The CDR3, as DNA: TGTGCCAGCAGTTACGAGAACTCCTATAATTCACCCCTCCACTTT.